This TCR beta chain was retrieved from a study of vaccination and CD4 T cells after COVID-19. In the study overall: A few convalescent patients were sampled at day 14 and days 161 to 241 post-vaccination.

Trimming took off 2 bases at V and 0 bases at J, with 4 bases between the two ends. Germline V gene sequence: CDR1 MRHNA, CDR2 SNTAGT. The CDR3 extends over 13 amino acids. Sequenced with the Oncomine TCR Beta short-read assay was DNA taken from cultured CD4+ T cells. TCRdb recomputed calls from the PCR reads with MiXCR, one row per CDR3 protein. The data contain 20,000 to 30,000 distinct CDR3 sequences, roughly 33% of them seen just once; the ten biggest clones take up around 3.3%. Noted time point: late sampling 161 to 241 days after vaccination in three convalescent patients. Stated treatment: roughly ten-day PBMC culture with coronavirus spike peptide pools or control peptides (ViraFEST assay). As concerns this clonotype: What it binds is not known.

Material: CD4+ T cells from blood, cultured in vitro, obtained about 7 months after SARS-CoV-2 vaccination. This chain uses TRBV6-4 with TRBJ2-5, with D unclear. The source of this sequence is a human donor who had recovered from COVID-19. The CDR3 here is CASSDEYQETQYF. The CDR3 DNA follows: TGTGCCAGCAGTGACGAATACCAAGAGACCCAGTACTTC.